These T cell receptor beta chains were read from a single sample in a study of Ad26.COV2.S vaccination and SARS-CoV-2 variants. Sequencing was performed with immunoSEQ multiplex PCR; in TCRdb, only in-frame clones are kept and a portion is missing. In the table there are about 260,000 clones, approximately 90% of which are singletons. Sequencing was performed on peripheral blood, taken in a trial of Ad26.COV2.S vaccine versus placebo. Source of these receptors: a person aged 18 to 65 who received the Ad26.COV2.S COVID-19 vaccine or a placebo. Both conserved end residues are part of each CDR3.

J gene: TRBJ1-1; V gene: TRBV25-1; CDR3 protein: CASSESGVRTEAFF
J gene: TRBJ2-7; V gene: TRBV7-8; CDR3 protein: CASSSQIVVSGTYEQYF
J gene: TRBJ2-6; V gene: TRBV4-1; CDR3 protein: CASSYRGESGANVLTF
J gene: TRBJ1-5; V gene: TRBV5-1; CDR3 protein: CASSPGTGRGQPQHF
J gene: TRBJ2-6; V gene: TRBV11-2; CDR3 protein: CASSLKGTAYSGANVLTF
J gene: TRBJ2-6; V gene: TRBV6-1; CDR3 protein: CASSESAGANVLTF
J gene: TRBJ1-2; V gene: TRBV9; CDR3 protein: CASSVEPSNYGYTF
J gene: TRBJ1-6; V gene: TRBV27; CDR3 protein: CASSMPRGAGYNSPLHF
J gene: TRBJ2-2; V gene: TRBV25-1; CDR3 protein: CASSEWSEAYVPGELFF
J gene: TRBJ1-1; V gene: TRBV10-3; CDR3 protein: CAISEGGPNTEAFF
J gene: TRBJ1-1; V gene: TRBV10-2; CDR3 protein: CASTGNGLNTEAFF
J gene: TRBJ2-3; V gene: TRBV12-3/TRBV12-4; CDR3 protein: CASSLASADTQYF
J gene: TRBJ1-2; V gene: TRBV4-2; CDR3 protein: CASSQEVSGVNYGYTF
J gene: TRBJ2-7; V gene: TRBV19; CDR3 protein: CASSTQVAPYEQYF
J gene: TRBJ2-3; V gene: TRBV7-2; CDR3 protein: CASSQISTDTQYF
J gene: TRBJ2-3; V gene: TRBV19; CDR3 protein: CASSIASSGGVDTQYF
J gene: TRBJ1-3; V gene: TRBV2; CDR3 protein: CASSGQGGNTIYF
J gene: TRBJ1-4; V gene: TRBV14; CDR3 protein: CASSYGTGGFATNEKLFF
J gene: TRBJ2-1; V gene: TRBV30; CDR3 protein: CAWRRLAYYNEQFF
J gene: TRBJ2-7; V gene: TRBV29-1; CDR3 protein: CSVTLRDSFHEQYF
J gene: TRBJ1-5; V gene: TRBV7-2; CDR3 protein: CASSATGTGTQPQHF
J gene: TRBJ1-2; V gene: TRBV9; CDR3 protein: CASSAGRASGYTF
J gene: TRBJ2-4; V gene: TRBV20-1; CDR3 protein: CSASSGFLAKNIQYF
J gene: TRBJ2-1; V gene: TRBV5-6; CDR3 protein: CASSLGLASKRGQFF
J gene: TRBJ2-5; V gene: TRBV5-1; CDR3 protein: CASSLPGRETQYF
J gene: TRBJ1-3; V gene: TRBV6-5; CDR3 protein: CASSYDRGSGNTIYF
J gene: TRBJ2-5; V gene: TRBV7-2; CDR3 protein: CASSSLAGAGETQYF
J gene: TRBJ2-3; V gene: TRBV19; CDR3 protein: CASSERGGSSTQYF
J gene: TRBJ2-7; V gene: TRBV9; CDR3 protein: CASSVDPGGVAYEQYF
J gene: TRBJ1-1; V gene: TRBV6-5; CDR3 protein: CASSYSRGWGTEAFF
J gene: TRBJ1-5; V gene: TRBV2; CDR3 protein: CASSVSRGGHQPQHF
J gene: TRBJ1-2; V gene: TRBV24-1; CDR3 protein: CATKDRYGYTF
J gene: TRBJ1-2; V gene: TRBV23-1; CDR3 protein: CASSHPGGVSNYGYTF